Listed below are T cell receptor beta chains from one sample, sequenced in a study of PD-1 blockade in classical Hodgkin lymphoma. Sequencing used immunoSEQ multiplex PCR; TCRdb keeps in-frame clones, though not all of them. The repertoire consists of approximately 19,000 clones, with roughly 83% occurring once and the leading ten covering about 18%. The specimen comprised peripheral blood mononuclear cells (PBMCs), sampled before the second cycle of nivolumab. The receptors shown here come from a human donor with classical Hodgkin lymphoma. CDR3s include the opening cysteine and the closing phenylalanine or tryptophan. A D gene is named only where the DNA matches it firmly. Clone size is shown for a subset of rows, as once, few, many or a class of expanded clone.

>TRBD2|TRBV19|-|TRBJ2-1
TGTGCCAGTAGTCCAGGACTAGACAATGAGCAGTTCTTC
CASSPGLDNEQFF
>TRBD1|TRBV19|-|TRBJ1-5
TGTGCCAGTACCCTCGGACAGGGCGTATTTCAGCCCCAGCATTTT
CASTLGQGVFQPQHF
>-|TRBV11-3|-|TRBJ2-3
TGTGCCAGCAGCTTCGGGCAGGGAGTTGCAGATACGCAGTATTTT
CASSFGQGVADTQYF
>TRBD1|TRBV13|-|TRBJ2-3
TGTGCCAGCAGCGGCCGGGGCACAGGGGGGACCGCAGATACGCAGTATTTT
CASSGRGTGGTADTQYF
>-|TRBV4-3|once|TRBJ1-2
TGCGCCAGCAGCCGAACCGATAACTATGGCTACACCTTC
CASSRTDNYGYTF
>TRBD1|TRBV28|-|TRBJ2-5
TGTGCCAGCAGGGGGACAGCCCAAGAGACCCAGTACTTC
CASRGTAQETQYF
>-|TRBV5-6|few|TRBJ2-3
TGTGCCAGCAGCCGGTGGGTGGACGGGATAAGTTTGTCAGGAGATACGCAGTATTTT
CASSRWVDGISLSGDTQYF
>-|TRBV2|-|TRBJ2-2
TGTGCCAGCAGGCCGGACACAACTACCGGGGAGCTGTTTTTT
CASRPDTTTGELFF
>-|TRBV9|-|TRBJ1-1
TGTGCCAGCAGCGAGGGATTCTCGGGGAACACTGAAGCTTTCTTT
CASSEGFSGNTEAFF
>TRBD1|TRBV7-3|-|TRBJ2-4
TGTGCCAGCAGCTTAACGAGAGGGGGCCACAACATTCAGTACTTC
CASSLTRGGHNIQYF
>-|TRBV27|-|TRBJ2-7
TGTGCCAGCAGTTCCTCCTTGGACAGTCCCTACGAGCAGTACTTC
CASSSSLDSPYEQYF
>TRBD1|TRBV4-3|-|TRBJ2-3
TGCGCCAGCAGCCCCAGACAGGGCATCCGGGGCACAGATACGCAGTATTTT
CASSPRQGIRGTDTQYF
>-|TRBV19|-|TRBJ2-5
TGTGCCAGTACCGCAGGGGGGGGAGGTGAGACCCAGTACTTC
CASTAGGGGETQYF
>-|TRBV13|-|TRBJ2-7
TGTGCCAGCAGCTTAGGGGGGCAGATCTACGAGCAGTACTTC
CASSLGGQIYEQYF
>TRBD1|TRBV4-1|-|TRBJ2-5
TGCGCCAGCAGCCCTCGGGACAGGGGACAAGAGACCCAGTACTTC
CASSPRDRGQETQYF
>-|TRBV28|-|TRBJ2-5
TGTGCCAGCAGTTTTTTCGGGCGCTGGGAGACCCAGTACTTC
CASSFFGRWETQYF
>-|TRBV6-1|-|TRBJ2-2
TGTGCCAGCCCCTCCGGATTCGCGAACACCGGGGAGCTGTTTTTT
CASPSGFANTGELFF
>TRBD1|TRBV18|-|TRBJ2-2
TGTGCCAGCTCACCACCAGGACAGGCCAACACCGGGGAGCTGTTTTTT
CASSPPGQANTGELFF
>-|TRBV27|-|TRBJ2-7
TGTGCCAGCAGTTTAAGGCCGAGCTACGAGCAGTACTTC
CASSLRPSYEQYF
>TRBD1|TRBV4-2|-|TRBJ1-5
TGTGCCAGCAGCCCTGCGGGACAGAGGAATCAGCCCCAGCATTTT
CASSPAGQRNQPQHF
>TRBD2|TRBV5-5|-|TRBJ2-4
TGTGCCAGCAGCCCGGGACTAGCGGGAGTGGGCATTCAGTACTTC
CASSPGLAGVGIQYF
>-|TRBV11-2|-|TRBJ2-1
TGTGCCAGCAGCTCCCTAAGGGGGGGAAGAAGCTCCTACAATGAGCAGTTCTTC
CASSSLRGGRSSYNEQFF
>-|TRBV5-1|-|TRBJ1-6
TGCGCCAGCAGCTTGTCCGCTGGAGGCAATTCACCCCTCCACTTT
CASSLSAGGNSPLHF
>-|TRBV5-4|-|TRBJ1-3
TGTGCCAGCAGCAGGGGACTGAGCTCTGGAAACACCATATATTTT
CASSRGLSSGNTIYF
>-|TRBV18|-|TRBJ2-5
TGTGCCAGCTCACGCTTCCAGGGGCAAGAGACCCAGTACTTC
CASSRFQGQETQYF
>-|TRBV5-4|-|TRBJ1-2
TGTGCCAGCAGCTTGGACGATTCTCCTTCCGATACCTTC
CASSLDDSPSDTF
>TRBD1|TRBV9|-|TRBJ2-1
TGTGCCAGCAGCCCCTCGGCAGGGGGTGTCCCCTACAATGAGCAGTTCTTC
CASSPSAGGVPYNEQFF
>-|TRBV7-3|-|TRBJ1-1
TGTGCCAGCAGCTTAGATGGCGCTGAAGCTTTCTTT
CASSLDGAEAFF
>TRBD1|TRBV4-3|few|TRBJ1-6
TGCGCCAGCAGCCAAGTTTCGACAGGGGGGAATTCACCCCTCCACTTT
CASSQVSTGGNSPLHF
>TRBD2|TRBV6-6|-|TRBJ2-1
TGTGCCAGCAGTTTTCCGGGACTAGCGAGCGATGAGCAGTTCTTC
CASSFPGLASDEQFF
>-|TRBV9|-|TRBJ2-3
TGTGCCAGCAGCGTAGCTCCTAATGGGGGATTAACAGATACGCAGTATTTT
CASSVAPNGGLTDTQYF
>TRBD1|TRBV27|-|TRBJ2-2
TGTGCCAGCAGTTTATGGACAGGGACCGGGGAGCTGTTTTTT
CASSLWTGTGELFF
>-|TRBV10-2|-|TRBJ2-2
TGCGCCTCGTATGGGCCTCCCGGGGAGCTGTTTTTT
CASYGPPGELFF
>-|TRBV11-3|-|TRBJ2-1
TGTGCCAGCAGCTTAGACTTGCTCGGGGGTTACAATGAGCAGTTCTTC
CASSLDLLGGYNEQFF
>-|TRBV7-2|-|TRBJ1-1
TGTGCCAGCAGCTTAGGGGGAGTTATGAACACTGAAGCTTTCTTT
CASSLGGVMNTEAFF
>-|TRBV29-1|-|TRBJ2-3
TGCAGCGCTACAGGGGTTGGGGGGGCCTCTAGCACAGATACGCAGTATTTT
CSATGVGGASSTDTQYF
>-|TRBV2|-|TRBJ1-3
TGTGCCAGCAGTCGGCGCGGGGAGCATGGAAACACCATATATTTT
CASSRRGEHGNTIYF
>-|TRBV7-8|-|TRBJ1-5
TGTGCCAGCAGCTTAGGGCGGACACCGGTAAGCAATCAGCCCCAGCATTTT
CASSLGRTPVSNQPQHF
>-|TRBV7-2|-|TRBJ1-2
TGTGCCAGCAGCTTATCCCGGGCGCGCTATGGCTACACCTTC
CASSLSRARYGYTF
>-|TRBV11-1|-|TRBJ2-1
TGTGCCAGCAGCTTGGGGAGTAGGGGGGGGTCTACCTACAATGAGCAGTTCTTC
CASSLGSRGGSTYNEQFF
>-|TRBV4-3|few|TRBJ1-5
TGCGCCAGCAGCCCCAGGTGGGGAAATAGCAATCAGCCCCAGCATTTT
CASSPRWGNSNQPQHF
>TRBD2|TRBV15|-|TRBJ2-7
TGTGCCACCAGCATGGGCACCGCGGGACTAGCGGACCCCTACGAGCAGTACTTC
CATSMGTAGLADPYEQYF
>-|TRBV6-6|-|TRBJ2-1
TGTGCCAGCAGTTACCCATCGTACAATGAGCAGTTCTTC
CASSYPSYNEQFF
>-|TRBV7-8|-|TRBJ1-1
TGTGCCAGCAGCTTAGAGTGGCAGTTTAACACTGAAGCTTTCTTT
CASSLEWQFNTEAFF
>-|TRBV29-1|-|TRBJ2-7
TGCAGCGCTATAGGACAGTCCTACGAGCAGTACTTC
CSAIGQSYEQYF
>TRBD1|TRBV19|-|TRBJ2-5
TGTGCCAGTAGTACCAACTACAGGGGGCCCAAGGAGACCCAGTACTTC
CASSTNYRGPKETQYF
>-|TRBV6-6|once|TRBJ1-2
TGTGCCAGCAGTACTGGGAGAAAGACCTATGGCTACACCTTC
CASSTGRKTYGYTF
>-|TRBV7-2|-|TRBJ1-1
TGTGCCAGCAGCTTAGGACGACAGAGGAACACTGAAGCTTTCTTT
CASSLGRQRNTEAFF
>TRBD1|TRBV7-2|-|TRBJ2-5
TGTGCCAGCAGCATGAGGACAGGGGCTATGGAGACCCAGTACTTC
CASSMRTGAMETQYF